The present TCR beta chain was sequenced within a study of breast tumors, draining lymph nodes, adjacent tissues. General observations from the study: Tumors had less TCR diversity than lymph nodes, more than nontumor tissue. Data fit most tumor T cells coming from lymph node, expanding in tumor. That most tumor T cells come from lymph nodes remained unproven.

The CDR3 covers 14 residues. V was cut by 3 bases and J by 4 bases, with 12 bases left in between. CDR1 is ENHRY, CDR2 SYGVKD, per germline. Samples came from axillary lymph nodes draining the breast cancer. TCRdb ran MiXCR on the multiplex PCR reads and lists one entry per CDR3 protein. This table has approximately 280,000 distinct CDR3 sequences, roughly 30% appearing once. This clonotype showed up many times. Its antigen is as yet unknown. The rearrangement joins TRBV10-3 to TRBJ2-5, with D perhaps matching TRBD2 (5 bases). Sequencing used axillary lymph node tissue. This TCR was recovered from a female donor with breast cancer. Some clones in this sample may be carry-over from other donors' samples. CDR3 nucleotides: TGTGCCATCAGTGATGGGAGCGAGGCAGAGACCCAGTACTTC. Protein: CAISDGSEAETQYF.